The rows below give T cell receptor beta chains drawn from one sample of a study of response to subunit inactivated influenza vaccine. TCRdb analysed the RT-PCR reads with MiXCR anew, one entry per CDR3 protein. Seen here are about 520,000 distinct CDR3 sequences, more than 7% observed once, and the top ten hold about an eighth. This sample comprised PBMCs from blood, obtained about 24 months after vaccination. The source of these receptors is a man aged 50-75 years who received an inactivated influenza vaccine. Each CDR3 is given with its conserved first and last residue. The order of the fields is clone size, J gene, CDR3 length, V gene, D gene, CDR3 protein, CDR3 DNA. The D gene is left open where the match is weak. A row's size may be missing; if present it is once, few, many or a size class.

abundance: few
j_gene: TRBJ2-7
len: 17
v_gene: TRBV20-1
d_gene: -
CDR3aa: CSARKGTLRDPLWEQYF
CDR3nt: TGCAGTGCTAGAAAAGGGACTTTACGGGACCCCCTTTGGGAGCAGTACTTC

abundance: -
j_gene: TRBJ2-7
len: 13
v_gene: TRBV5-1
d_gene: TRBD2
CDR3aa: CASSSSGSAEQYF
CDR3nt: TGCGCCAGCAGCTCTAGCGGGAGTGCCGAGCAGTACTTC

abundance: -
j_gene: TRBJ2-2
len: 14
v_gene: TRBV3-1
d_gene: -
CDR3aa: CASSRRDGTGELFF
CDR3nt: TGTGCCAGCAGCCGCCGGGACGGCACCGGGGAGCTGTTTTTT

abundance: few
j_gene: TRBJ1-4
len: 16
v_gene: TRBV5-1
d_gene: TRBD1
CDR3aa: CASSLEGQGWNEKLFF
CDR3nt: TGCGCCAGCAGCTTGGAAGGACAGGGGTGGAATGAAAAACTGTTTTTT

abundance: many
j_gene: TRBJ1-1
len: 12
v_gene: TRBV20-1
d_gene: TRBD1
CDR3aa: CSARQGGTEAFF
CDR3nt: TGCAGTGCGAGACAGGGAGGCACTGAAGCTTTCTTT

abundance: many
j_gene: TRBJ1-2
len: 16
v_gene: TRBV3-1
d_gene: -
CDR3aa: CASSQDGAPLNYGYTF
CDR3nt: TGTGCCAGCAGCCAAGATGGGGCCCCACTTAACTATGGCTACACCTTC

abundance: few
j_gene: TRBJ2-3
len: 15
v_gene: TRBV24-1
d_gene: -
CDR3aa: CATSDHRVHTDTQYF
CDR3nt: TGTGCCACCAGTGACCACAGGGTCCACACAGATACGCAGTATTTT

abundance: -
j_gene: TRBJ2-7
len: 12
v_gene: TRBV20-1
d_gene: -
CDR3aa: CSARDNLYEQYF
CDR3nt: TGCAGTGCTAGAGACAACCTCTACGAGCAGTACTTC

abundance: -
j_gene: TRBJ1-4
len: 14
v_gene: TRBV20-1
d_gene: TRBD1
CDR3aa: CSAPRDRGNEKLFF
CDR3nt: TGCAGTGCTCCTCGGGACAGGGGGAATGAAAAACTGTTTTTT

abundance: -
j_gene: TRBJ2-5
len: 13
v_gene: TRBV7-8
d_gene: -
CDR3aa: CASSFGAAETQYF
CDR3nt: TGTGCCAGCAGCTTCGGAGCGGCCGAGACCCAGTACTTC

abundance: few
j_gene: TRBJ2-3
len: 17
v_gene: TRBV4-3
d_gene: -
CDR3aa: CASSQDWGEPLPDTQYF
CDR3nt: TGCGCCAGCAGCCAAGATTGGGGGGAGCCCCTCCCAGATACGCAGTATTTT

abundance: -
j_gene: TRBJ2-1
len: 11
v_gene: TRBV23-1
d_gene: TRBD2
CDR3aa: CARFSGDEQFF
CDR3nt: TGCGCCAGATTCAGCGGGGATGAGCAGTTCTTC

abundance: few
j_gene: TRBJ1-1
len: 11
v_gene: TRBV6-5
d_gene: -
CDR3aa: CASSYQTRAFF
CDR3nt: TGTGCCAGCAGTTACCAGACGAGGGCTTTCTTT

abundance: -
j_gene: TRBJ2-1
len: 15
v_gene: TRBV7-6
d_gene: TRBD2
CDR3aa: CASSSELAGRNEQFF
CDR3nt: TGTGCCAGCAGCTCCGAGCTAGCGGGACGTAATGAGCAGTTCTTC

abundance: few
j_gene: TRBJ1-1
len: 16
v_gene: TRBV6-5
d_gene: TRBD1
CDR3aa: CASSYPPDRANTEAFF
CDR3nt: TGTGCCAGCAGTTACCCCCCGGACAGGGCGAACACTGAAGCTTTCTTT

abundance: -
j_gene: TRBJ2-3
len: 17
v_gene: TRBV4-2
d_gene: TRBD2
CDR3aa: CASSQDLYPGLTDTQYF
CDR3nt: TGTGCCAGCAGCCAAGACCTCTATCCGGGACTAACAGATACGCAGTATTTT

abundance: many
j_gene: TRBJ2-7
len: 12
v_gene: TRBV10-3
d_gene: -
CDR3aa: CAIARETYEQYF
CDR3nt: TGTGCCATCGCAAGGGAAACCTACGAGCAGTACTTC

abundance: few
j_gene: TRBJ1-2
len: 14
v_gene: TRBV20-1
d_gene: -
CDR3aa: CSARDRGSIYGYTF
CDR3nt: TGCAGTGCTAGAGATCGGGGAAGTATCTATGGCTACACCTTC

abundance: -
j_gene: TRBJ1-2
len: 15
v_gene: TRBV4-3
d_gene: -
CDR3aa: CASSLEPGRHPGYTF
CDR3nt: TGCGCCAGCAGCCTAGAACCTGGGCGTCATCCGGGCTACACCTTC

abundance: few
j_gene: TRBJ2-3
len: 14
v_gene: TRBV9
d_gene: TRBD2
CDR3aa: CASSVTSGTDTQYF
CDR3nt: TGTGCCAGCAGCGTGACTAGCGGCACAGATACGCAGTATTTT